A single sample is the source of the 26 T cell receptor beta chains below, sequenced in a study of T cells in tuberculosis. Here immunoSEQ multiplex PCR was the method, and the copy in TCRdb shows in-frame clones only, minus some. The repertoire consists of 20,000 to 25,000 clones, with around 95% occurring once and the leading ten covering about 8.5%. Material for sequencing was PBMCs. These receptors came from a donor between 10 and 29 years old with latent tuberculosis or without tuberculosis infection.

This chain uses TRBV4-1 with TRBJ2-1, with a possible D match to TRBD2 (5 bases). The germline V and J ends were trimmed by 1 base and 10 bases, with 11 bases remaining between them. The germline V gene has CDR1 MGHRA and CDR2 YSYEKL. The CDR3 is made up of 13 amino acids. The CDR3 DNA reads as TGCGCCAGCAGCCAAGTCGAGGGCTGGGAGCAGTTCTTC. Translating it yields CASSQVEGWEQFF.

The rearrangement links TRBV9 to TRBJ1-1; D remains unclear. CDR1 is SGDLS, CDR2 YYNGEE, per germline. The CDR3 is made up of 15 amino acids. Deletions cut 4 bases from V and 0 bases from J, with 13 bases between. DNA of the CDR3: TGTGCCAGCAGCCACGGCCGCGGGATGAACACTGAAGCTTTCTTT. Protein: CASSHGRGMNTEAFF.

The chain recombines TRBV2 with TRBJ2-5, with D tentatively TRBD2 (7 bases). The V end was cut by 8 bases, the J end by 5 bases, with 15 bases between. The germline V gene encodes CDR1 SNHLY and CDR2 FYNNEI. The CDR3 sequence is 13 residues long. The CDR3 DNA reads TGTGCCAGCGGGGGGGCCGGCGATGAGACCCAGTACTTC. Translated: CASGGAGDETQYF.

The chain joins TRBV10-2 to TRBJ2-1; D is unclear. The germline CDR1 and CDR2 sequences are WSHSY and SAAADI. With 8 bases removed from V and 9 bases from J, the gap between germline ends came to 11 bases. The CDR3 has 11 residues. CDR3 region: CASDQTGEQFF. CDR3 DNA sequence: TGCGCCAGCGACCAGACGGGTGAGCAGTTCTTC.

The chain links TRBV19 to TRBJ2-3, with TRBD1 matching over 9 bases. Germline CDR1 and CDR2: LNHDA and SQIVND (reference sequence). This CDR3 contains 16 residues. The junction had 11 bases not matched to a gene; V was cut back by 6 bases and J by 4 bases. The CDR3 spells CASRGLGQGTADTQYF. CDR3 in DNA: TGTGCCAGTAGAGGCCTGGGACAGGGTACCGCAGATACGCAGTATTTT.

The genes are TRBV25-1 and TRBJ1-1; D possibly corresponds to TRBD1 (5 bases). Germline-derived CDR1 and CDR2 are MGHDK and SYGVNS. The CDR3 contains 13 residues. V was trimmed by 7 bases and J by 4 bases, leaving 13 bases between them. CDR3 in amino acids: CASIKGTGTEAFF. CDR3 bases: TGTGCCAGCATTAAGGGGACTGGCACTGAAGCTTTCTTT.

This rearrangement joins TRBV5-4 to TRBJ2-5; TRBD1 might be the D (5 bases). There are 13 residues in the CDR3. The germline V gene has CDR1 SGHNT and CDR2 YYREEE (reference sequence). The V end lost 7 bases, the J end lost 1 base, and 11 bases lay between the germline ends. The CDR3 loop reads CASLAGPQETQYF. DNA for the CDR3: TGTGCCAGCCTGGCAGGGCCCCAAGAGACCCAGTACTTC.

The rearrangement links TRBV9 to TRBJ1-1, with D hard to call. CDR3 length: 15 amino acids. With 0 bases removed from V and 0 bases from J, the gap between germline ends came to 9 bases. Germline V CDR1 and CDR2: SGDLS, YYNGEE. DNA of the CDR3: TGTGCCAGCAGCGTAGAGGCGGTCTTGAACACTGAAGCTTTCTTT. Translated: CASSVEAVLNTEAFF.

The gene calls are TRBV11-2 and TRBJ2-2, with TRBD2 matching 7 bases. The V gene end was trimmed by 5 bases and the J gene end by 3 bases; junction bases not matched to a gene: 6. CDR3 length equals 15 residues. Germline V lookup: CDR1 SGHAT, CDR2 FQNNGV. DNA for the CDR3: TGTGCCAGCAGCGTGCGGGGGTTTGACACCGGGGAGCTGTTTTTT. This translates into CASSVRGFDTGELFF.

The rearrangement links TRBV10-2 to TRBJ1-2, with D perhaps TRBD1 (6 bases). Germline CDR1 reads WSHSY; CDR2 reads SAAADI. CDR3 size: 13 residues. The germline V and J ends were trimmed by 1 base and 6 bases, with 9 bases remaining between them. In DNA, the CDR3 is TGCGCCAGCAGTGAGTACAGGGAGAATGGCTACACCTTC. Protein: CASSEYRENGYTF.

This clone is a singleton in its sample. This CDR3 is CASSQEATGVNSPLHF. The CDR3 DNA sequence: TGCGCCAGCAGCCAAGAGGCGACAGGGGTTAATTCACCCCTCCACTTT. The chain couples TRBV4-1 to TRBJ1-6; the match to TRBD1 covers 8 bases. Trimming cost V 0 bases and J 6 bases; bases outside gene matches: 4. Germline assignment: CDR1 MGHRA and CDR2 YSYEKL. This CDR3 region has 16 residues.

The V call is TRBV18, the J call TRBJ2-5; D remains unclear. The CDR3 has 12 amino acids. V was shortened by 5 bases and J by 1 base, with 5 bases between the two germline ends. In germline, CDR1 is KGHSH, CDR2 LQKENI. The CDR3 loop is CASSASQETQYF. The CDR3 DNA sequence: TGTGCCAGCTCAGCGTCCCAAGAGACCCAGTACTTC.

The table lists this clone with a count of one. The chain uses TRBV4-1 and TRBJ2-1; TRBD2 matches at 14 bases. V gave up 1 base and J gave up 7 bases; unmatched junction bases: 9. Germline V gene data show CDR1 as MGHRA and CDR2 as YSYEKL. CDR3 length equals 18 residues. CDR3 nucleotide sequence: TGCGCCAGCAGCCAAGCCGTCTGGACTAGCGGGGGGAAAAATGAGCAGTTCTTC. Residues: CASSQAVWTSGGKNEQFF.

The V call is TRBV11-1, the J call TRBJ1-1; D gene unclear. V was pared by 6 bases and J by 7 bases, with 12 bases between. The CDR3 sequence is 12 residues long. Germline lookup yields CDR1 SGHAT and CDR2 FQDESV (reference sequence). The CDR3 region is CASSLQRGEAFF. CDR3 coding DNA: TGTGCCAGCAGTCTGCAGCGGGGTGAAGCTTTCTTT.

The chain's CDR3 is CASRTLQGRETQYF. In DNA, the CDR3 is TGTGCCAGCAGGACGTTGCAGGGTCGGGAGACCCAGTACTTC. The V call is TRBV5-4, the J call TRBJ2-5, with D perhaps matching TRBD1 (5 bases). The V gene lost 5 bases and the J gene lost 5 bases, with 16 bases spanning the gap. CDR1 and CDR2 from the germline V gene are SGHNT and YYREEE (reference sequence). The CDR3 runs to 14 residues.

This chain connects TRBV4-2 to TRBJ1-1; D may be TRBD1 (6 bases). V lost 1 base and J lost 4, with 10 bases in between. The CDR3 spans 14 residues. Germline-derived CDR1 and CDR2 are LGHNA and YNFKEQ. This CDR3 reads CASSQGMDSTEAFF. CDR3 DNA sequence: TGTGCCAGCAGCCAAGGGATGGACAGCACTGAAGCTTTCTTT.

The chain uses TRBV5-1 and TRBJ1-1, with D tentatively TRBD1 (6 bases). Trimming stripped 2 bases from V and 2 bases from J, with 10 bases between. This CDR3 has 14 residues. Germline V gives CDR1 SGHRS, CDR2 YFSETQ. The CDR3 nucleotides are TGCGCCAGCAGCTTAAGACAGGTTAACACTGAAGCTTTCTTT. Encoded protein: CASSLRQVNTEAFF. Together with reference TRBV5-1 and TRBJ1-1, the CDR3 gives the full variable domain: KAGVTQTPRYLIKTRGQQVTLSCSPISGHRSVSWYQQTPGQGLQFLFEYFSETQRNKGNFPGRFSGRQFSNSRSEMNVSTLELGDSALYLCASSLRQVNTEAFFGQGTRLTVV.

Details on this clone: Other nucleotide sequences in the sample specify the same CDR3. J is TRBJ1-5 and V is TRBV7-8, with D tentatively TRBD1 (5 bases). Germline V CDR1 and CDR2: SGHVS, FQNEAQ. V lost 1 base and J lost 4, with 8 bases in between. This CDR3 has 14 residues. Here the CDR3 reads CASSLVGGNQPQHF. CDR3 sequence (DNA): TGTGCCAGCAGCTTAGTGGGGGGTAATCAGCCCCAGCATTTT.

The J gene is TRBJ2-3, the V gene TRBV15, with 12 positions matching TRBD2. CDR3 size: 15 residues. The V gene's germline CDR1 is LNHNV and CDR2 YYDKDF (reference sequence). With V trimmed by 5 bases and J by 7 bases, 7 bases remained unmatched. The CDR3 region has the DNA TGTGCCACCAGCCCTGGGACTAGCGGGTACAATACGCAGTATTTT. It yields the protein CATSPGTSGYNTQYF.

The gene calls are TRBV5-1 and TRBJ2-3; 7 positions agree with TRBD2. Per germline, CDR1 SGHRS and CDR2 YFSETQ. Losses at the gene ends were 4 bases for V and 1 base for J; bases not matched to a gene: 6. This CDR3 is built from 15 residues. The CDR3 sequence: CASSLRRGGTDTQYF. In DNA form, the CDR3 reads TGCGCCAGCAGCCTGCGCCGGGGGGGCACAGATACGCAGTATTTT.

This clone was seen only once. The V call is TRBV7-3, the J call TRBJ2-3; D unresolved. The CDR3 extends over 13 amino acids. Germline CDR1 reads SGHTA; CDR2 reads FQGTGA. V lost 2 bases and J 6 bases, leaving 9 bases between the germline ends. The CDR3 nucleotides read TGTGCCAGCAGCTTAGTTGTCGGGGATACGCAGTATTTT. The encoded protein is CASSLVVGDTQYF.

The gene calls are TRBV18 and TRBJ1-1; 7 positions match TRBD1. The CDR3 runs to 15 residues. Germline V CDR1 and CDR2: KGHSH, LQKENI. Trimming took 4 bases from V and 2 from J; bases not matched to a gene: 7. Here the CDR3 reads CASSRRGTVNTEAFF. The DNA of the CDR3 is TGTGCCAGCTCACGCCGTGGGACAGTTAACACTGAAGCTTTCTTT.

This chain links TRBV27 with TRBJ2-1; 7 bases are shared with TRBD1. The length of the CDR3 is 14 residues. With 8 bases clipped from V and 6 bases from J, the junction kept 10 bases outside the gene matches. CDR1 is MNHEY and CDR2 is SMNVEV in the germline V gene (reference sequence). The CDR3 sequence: CASCRNRGVNEQFF. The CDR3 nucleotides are TGTGCCAGCTGTCGTAACAGGGGAGTCAATGAGCAGTTCTTC.

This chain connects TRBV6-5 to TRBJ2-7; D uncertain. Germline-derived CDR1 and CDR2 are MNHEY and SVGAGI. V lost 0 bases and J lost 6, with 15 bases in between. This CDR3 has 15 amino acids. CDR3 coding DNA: TGTGCCAGCAGTTACTCCGGCGGTCCCCGGAGCGAGCAGTACTTC. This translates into CASSYSGGPRSEQYF.

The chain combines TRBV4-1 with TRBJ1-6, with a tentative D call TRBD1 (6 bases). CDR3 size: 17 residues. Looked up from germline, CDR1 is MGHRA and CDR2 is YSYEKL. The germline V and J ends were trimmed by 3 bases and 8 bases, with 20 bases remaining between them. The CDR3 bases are TGCGCCAGCAGCCAGGTGGGGTTACAGGGTTGGGATTCACCCCTCCACTTT. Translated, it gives CASSQVGLQGWDSPLHF.

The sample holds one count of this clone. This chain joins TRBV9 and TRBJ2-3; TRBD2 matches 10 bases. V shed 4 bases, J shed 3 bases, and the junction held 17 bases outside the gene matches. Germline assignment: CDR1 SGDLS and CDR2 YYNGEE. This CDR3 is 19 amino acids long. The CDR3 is CASSSPGASGGAGTDTQYF. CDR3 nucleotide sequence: TGTGCCAGCAGCTCCCCCGGGGCTAGCGGGGGAGCCGGGACAGATACGCAGTATTTT.